The 5 T cell receptor beta chains in this list originate from one sample, sequenced in a study of cytomegalovirus exposure and HLA in healthy donors (dated 2017 in TCRdb). Library construction relied on the immunoSEQ multiplex PCR assay. For the multiplex PCR, a mixture combining 60 forward primers for TCR Vbeta segments and 13 reverse primers for TCR Jbeta segments was used. In TCRdb, the immuneACCESS table is reduced to in-frame sequences with V and J assigned. These tables do not hold every clone; where another copy was compared, an unresolved V gene accounts for under half, and the others remain unexplained. The sample contains 120,000 to 150,000 clones, around four fifths of them found a single time. Of the sample, about 2.6% is held by the ten largest clones. The sequencing input was PBMCs. The receptor set was obtained from a boy between 2 and 10 years old in good health and CMV-seronegative.

The rearrangement links TRBV5-1 to TRBJ2-3; 16 nucleotides align to TRBD2. After removal of 3 bases from V and 0 bases from J, the junction contained 4 bases not matched to a gene. The V gene's germline CDR1 is SGHRS and CDR2 YFSETQ. The CDR3 spans 18 residues. DNA of the CDR3: TGCGCCAGCAGCTCGGGACTAGCGGGGGGGCGGAGCACAGATACGCAGTATTTT. It encodes CASSSGLAGGRSTDTQYF.

The genes are TRBV11-1 and TRBJ2-7; D call uncertain. The CDR3 runs 14 residues. Germline assignment: CDR1 SGHAT and CDR2 FQDESV (reference sequence). Trimming removed 0 bases at V and 3 bases at J, with 9 bases between. This chain's CDR3 is CASSLAYSGYEQYF. CDR3 DNA: TGTGCCAGCAGCTTAGCCTACTCCGGCTACGAGCAGTACTTC.

The chain carries TRBV4-1 and TRBJ2-3; tentatively, D is TRBD1 (6 bases). The germline CDR1 and CDR2 sequences are MGHRA and YSYEKL. V was shortened by 2 bases and J by 1 base, with 16 bases between the two germline ends. The CDR3 contains 17 residues. Here the CDR3 DNA reads TGCGCCAGCAGCCAATTCGGTAGGGGGACGGGCACAGATACGCAGTATTTT. Protein product: CASSQFGRGTGTDTQYF.

This clone was recorded only once. The chain uses TRBV28 and TRBJ1-1; a possible D gene is TRBD1 (5 bases). Germline V gives CDR1 MDHEN, CDR2 SYDVKM. This CDR3 region has 13 residues. Deletions cut 5 bases from V and 1 base from J, with 8 bases between. The CDR3 sequence is CASSPGQNTEAFF. CDR3 nucleotide sequence: TGTGCCAGCAGTCCTGGACAGAACACTGAAGCTTTCTTT.

V and J are TRBV11-3 and TRBJ1-2, with a tentative D call TRBD1 (6 bases). The ends were cut back, 3 bases at V and 1 base at J, with 6 bases in the middle. Germline lookup yields CDR1 SGHNT and CDR2 YENEEA. This CDR3 spans 13 amino acids. The CDR3 sequence is CASSFRGNYGYTF. In DNA, the CDR3 is TGTGCCAGCAGCTTCAGGGGTAACTATGGCTACACCTTC.